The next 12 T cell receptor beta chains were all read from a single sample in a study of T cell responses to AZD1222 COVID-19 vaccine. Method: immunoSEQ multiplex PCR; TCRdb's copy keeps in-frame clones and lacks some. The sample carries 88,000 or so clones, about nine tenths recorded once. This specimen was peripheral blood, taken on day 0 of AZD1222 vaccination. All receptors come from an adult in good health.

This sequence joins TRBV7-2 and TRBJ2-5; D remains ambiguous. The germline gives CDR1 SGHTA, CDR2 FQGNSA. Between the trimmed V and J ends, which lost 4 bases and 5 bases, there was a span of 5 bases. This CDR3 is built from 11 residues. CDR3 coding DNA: TGTGCCAGCAGCTACAAGGAGACCCAGTACTTC. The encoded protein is CASSYKETQYF.

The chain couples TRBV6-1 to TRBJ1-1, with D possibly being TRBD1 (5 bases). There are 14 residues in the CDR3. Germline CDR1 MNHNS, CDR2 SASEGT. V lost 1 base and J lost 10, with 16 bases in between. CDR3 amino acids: CASSEGGKRRGAFF. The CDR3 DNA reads TGTGCCAGCAGTGAAGGAGGCAAAAGGAGGGGAGCTTTCTTT.

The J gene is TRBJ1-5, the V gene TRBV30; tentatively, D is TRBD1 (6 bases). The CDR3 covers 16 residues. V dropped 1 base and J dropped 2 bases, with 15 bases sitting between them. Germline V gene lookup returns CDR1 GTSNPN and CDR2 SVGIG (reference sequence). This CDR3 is CAWSAPGGFGNQPQHF. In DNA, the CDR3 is TGTGCCTGGAGTGCCCCGGGGGGCTTCGGCAATCAGCCCCAGCATTTT. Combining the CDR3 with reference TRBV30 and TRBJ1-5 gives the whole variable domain SQTIHQWPATLVQPVGSPLSLECTVEGTSNPNLYWYRQAAGRGLQLLFYSVGIGQISSEVPQNLSASRPQDRQFILSSKKLLLSDSGFYLCAWSAPGGFGNQPQHFGDGTRLSIL.

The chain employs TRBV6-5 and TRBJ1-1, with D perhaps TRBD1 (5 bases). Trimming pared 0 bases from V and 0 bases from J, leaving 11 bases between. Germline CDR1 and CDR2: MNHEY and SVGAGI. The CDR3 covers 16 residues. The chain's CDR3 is CASSYSSTAVNTEAFF. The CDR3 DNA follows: TGTGCCAGCAGTTACTCTTCGACAGCAGTGAACACTGAAGCTTTCTTT.

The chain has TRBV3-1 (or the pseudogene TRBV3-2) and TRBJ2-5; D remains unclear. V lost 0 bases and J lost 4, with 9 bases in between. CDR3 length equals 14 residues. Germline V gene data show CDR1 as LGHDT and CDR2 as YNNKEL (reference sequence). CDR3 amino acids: CASSQDSRVETQYF. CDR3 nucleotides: TGTGCCAGCAGCCAAGATTCTAGGGTAGAGACCCAGTACTTC.

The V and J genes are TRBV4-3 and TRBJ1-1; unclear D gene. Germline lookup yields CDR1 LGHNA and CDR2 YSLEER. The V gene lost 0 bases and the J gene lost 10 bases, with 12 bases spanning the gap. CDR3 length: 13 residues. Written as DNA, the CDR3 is TGCGCCAGCAGCCAAGACGGTCAAGCGTTAGCTTTCTTT. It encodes CASSQDGQALAFF.

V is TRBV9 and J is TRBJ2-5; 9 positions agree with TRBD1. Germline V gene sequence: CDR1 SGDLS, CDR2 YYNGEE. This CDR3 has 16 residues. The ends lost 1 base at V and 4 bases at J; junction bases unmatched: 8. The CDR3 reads CASSVRGGQGGETQYF. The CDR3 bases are TGTGCCAGCAGCGTAAGGGGGGGACAGGGAGGAGAGACCCAGTACTTC.

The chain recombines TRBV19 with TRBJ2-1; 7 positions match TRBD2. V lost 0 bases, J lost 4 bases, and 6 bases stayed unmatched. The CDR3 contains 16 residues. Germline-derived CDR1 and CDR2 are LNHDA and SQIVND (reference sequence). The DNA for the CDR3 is TGTGCCAGTAGTATAGATTTCCGGGAGGTTTACAATGAGCAGTTCTTC. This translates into CASSIDFREVYNEQFF.

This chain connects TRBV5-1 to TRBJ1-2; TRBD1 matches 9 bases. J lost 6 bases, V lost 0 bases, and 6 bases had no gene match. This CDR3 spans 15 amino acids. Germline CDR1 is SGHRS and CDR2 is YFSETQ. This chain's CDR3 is CASSLDRGQDNGYTF. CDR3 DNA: TGCGCCAGCAGCTTGGACAGGGGGCAGGATAATGGCTACACCTTC.

The CDR3 DNA is TGCGCCAGCAGCTTGGGCACAGAAGTTGAAGCTTTCTTT. It is translated as CASSLGTEVEAFF. The rearrangement joins TRBV5-1 to TRBJ1-1; D unresolved. The V end was cut by 0 bases, the J end by 7 bases, with 10 bases between. The CDR3 runs 13 residues. CDR1 is SGHRS and CDR2 is YFSETQ in the germline V gene.

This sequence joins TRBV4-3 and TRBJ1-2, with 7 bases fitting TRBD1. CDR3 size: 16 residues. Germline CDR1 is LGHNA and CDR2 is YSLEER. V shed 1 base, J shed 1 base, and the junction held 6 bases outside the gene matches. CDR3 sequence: CASSQVLTGSNYGYTF. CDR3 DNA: TGCGCCAGCAGCCAAGTTCTGACAGGGAGTAACTATGGCTACACCTTC.

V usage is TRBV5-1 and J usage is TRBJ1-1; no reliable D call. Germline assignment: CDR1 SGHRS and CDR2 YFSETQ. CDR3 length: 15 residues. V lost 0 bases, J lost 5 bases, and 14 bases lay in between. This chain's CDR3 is CASSLETVGFTEAFF. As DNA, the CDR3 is TGCGCCAGCAGCTTGGAAACAGTCGGGTTTACTGAAGCTTTCTTT.